Listed below are T cell receptor beta chains from one sample, sequenced in a study of identifying expanded T cells in peripheral blood. Assay: immunoSEQ multiplex PCR; the TCRdb copy retains only in-frame clones and omits some. The profile shows about 78,000 clones, 84% of them singletons. The sequenced sample consisted of blood. These receptors were obtained from a person aged 18-70 years in good health. The CDR3 runs from the conserved cysteine through the conserved F or W. D genes are given only for firm matches. Size tells how often a clone was seen (once, few, many) or the class of an expanded clone, and some rows leave it out.

>TRBV7-2|TRBJ2-3|NA|TRBD2
CASTLAGVPLVDTQYF
TGTGCCAGCACCCTAGCGGGAGTCCCTTTGGTAGATACGCAGTATTTT
>TRBV7-3|TRBJ2-1|NA|TRBD2
CASSLTQRGNEQFF
TGTGCCAGCAGCTTAACTCAGCGGGGGAATGAGCAGTTCTTC
>TRBV10-3|TRBJ2-2|once|TRBD1
CAISHGTGAGGTGELFF
TGTGCCATCAGCCACGGGACAGGGGCGGGAGGCACCGGGGAGCTGTTTTTT
>TRBV28|TRBJ2-2|NA|TRBD1
CASNPPPGTGGTGELFF
TGTGCCAGCAACCCCCCACCTGGGACAGGGGGCACCGGGGAGCTGTTTTTT
>TRBV4-1|TRBJ1-4|NA|TRBD1
CASSQDTGTGGEKLFF
TGCGCCAGCAGCCAAGATACCGGGACAGGGGGGGAAAAACTGTTTTTT
>TRBV30|TRBJ1-5|NA|NA
CAWGGGGHQPQHF
TGTGCCTGGGGCGGAGGGGGGCATCAGCCCCAGCATTTT
>TRBV28|TRBJ2-1|NA|TRBD1
CASSLWTGSRGNEQFF
TGTGCCAGCAGTTTATGGACAGGGAGCCGAGGCAATGAGCAGTTCTTC
>TRBV11-3|TRBJ2-1|NA|NA
CASSFELGEQFF
TGTGCCAGCAGCTTCGAATTGGGTGAGCAGTTCTTC
>TRBV6-5|TRBJ1-2|NA|NA
CASSYSTGFGGYTF
TGTGCCAGCAGTTATTCCACAGGGTTCGGTGGCTACACCTTC
>TRBV9|TRBJ2-7|once|NA
CASSVETSLGAEQYF
TGTGCCAGCAGCGTAGAAACCTCCCTGGGGGCCGAGCAGTACTTC
>TRBV7-2|TRBJ1-1|NA|NA
CASSLGAGNTEAFF
TGTGCCAGCAGCTTAGGGGCAGGGAACACTGAAGCTTTCTTT
>TRBV6-5|TRBJ1-3|NA|NA
CASSPDRSSGNTIYF
TGTGCCAGCAGTCCCGACAGGAGCTCTGGAAACACCATATATTTT
>TRBV10-3|TRBJ2-1|NA|TRBD2
CATSDHAAGRYNEQFF
TGTGCCACCTCAGATCATGCAGCGGGGCGGTACAATGAGCAGTTCTTC
>TRBV9|TRBJ2-3|NA|NA
CASSGLSLVDTQYF
TGTGCCAGCAGCGGACTAAGCCTAGTAGATACGCAGTATTTT
>TRBV28|TRBJ2-7|NA|NA
CASRGDRYEQYF
TGTGCCAGCAGGGGGGATCGTTACGAGCAGTACTTC
>TRBV7-9|TRBJ2-7|NA|NA
CASSSTGYEQYF
TGTGCCAGCAGCTCAACAGGGTACGAGCAGTACTTC
>TRBV18|TRBJ2-6|NA|TRBD1
CASSRSPGQGSGANVLTF
TGTGCCAGCTCACGGTCGCCGGGACAGGGCTCTGGGGCCAACGTCCTGACTTTC
>TRBV7-9|TRBJ1-4|NA|NA
CASSLSSHGTNEKLFF
TGTGCCAGCAGCTTATCGTCCCATGGAACTAATGAAAAACTGTTTTTT
>TRBV28|TRBJ1-2|NA|NA
CASSGANYGYTF
TGTGCCAGCAGTGGGGCTAACTATGGCTACACCTTC
>TRBV5-5|TRBJ1-4|NA|NA
CASSPRGEKLFF
TGTGCCAGCAGCCCTAGGGGTGAAAAACTGTTTTTT
>TRBV29-1|TRBJ2-2|NA|NA
CSAPGQTNTGELFF
TGCAGCGCCCCCGGCCAGACGAACACCGGGGAGCTGTTTTTT
>TRBV19|TRBJ1-1|NA|NA
CASSIKGDTEAFF
TGTGCCAGTAGTATCAAAGGGGACACTGAAGCTTTCTTT
>TRBV6-1|TRBJ2-2|NA|TRBD2
CASSGLAGATSNTGELFF
TGTGCCAGCAGTGGACTAGCGGGAGCGACTTCTAACACCGGGGAGCTGTTTTTT
>TRBV19|TRBJ2-7|NA|TRBD2
CATGTTLSSYEQYF
TGTGCCACTGGGACTACCCTAAGCTCCTACGAGCAGTACTTC
>TRBV7-6|TRBJ2-7|NA|TRBD1
CASSLEPYGQGVHEQYF
TGTGCCAGCAGCTTAGAGCCCTACGGACAGGGGGTTCACGAGCAGTACTTC
>TRBV7-2|TRBJ2-1|NA|NA
CASSLDRARSSYNEQFF
TGTGCCAGCAGCTTAGATCGCGCGAGAAGCTCCTACAATGAGCAGTTCTTC
>TRBV7-9|TRBJ2-3|NA|NA
CASSLQGMDTQYF
TGTGCCAGCAGCTTACAGGGCATGGATACGCAGTATTTT
>TRBV9|TRBJ2-2|NA|NA
CASSVVANTGELFF
TGTGCCAGCAGCGTAGTTGCGAACACCGGGGAGCTGTTTTTT
>TRBV7-7|TRBJ1-5|few|NA
CASRLGNQPQHF
TGTGCTAGCAGGCTGGGCAATCAGCCCCAGCATTTT
>TRBV4-3|TRBJ2-2|NA|NA
CASSRGLTANTGELFF
TGCGCCAGCAGCCGAGGACTTACAGCGAACACCGGGGAGCTGTTTTTT
>TRBV28|TRBJ1-4|NA|NA
CASSPQGVATNEKLFF
TGTGCCAGCAGTCCTCAGGGCGTAGCAACTAATGAAAAACTGTTTTTT
>TRBV9|TRBJ2-1|NA|NA
CASSVGGGSEQFF
TGTGCCAGCAGCGTAGGAGGAGGGAGCGAGCAGTTCTTC
>TRBV15|TRBJ2-7|NA|NA
CATSRDLGTPNSYEQYF
TGTGCCACCAGCAGAGATCTAGGGACACCTAACTCCTACGAGCAGTACTTC
>TRBV7-2|TRBJ2-1|NA|TRBD2
CASSHGASGRAIGNEQFF
TGTGCCAGCAGCCATGGGGCTAGCGGGAGAGCGATTGGCAATGAGCAGTTCTTC
>TRBV9|TRBJ1-1|NA|NA
CASSVAGSNTEAFF
TGTGCCAGCAGCGTAGCGGGGAGTAACACTGAAGCTTTCTTT
>TRBV5-1|TRBJ1-4|once|NA
CASSLGTVATNEKLFF
TGCGCCAGCAGCTTGGGGACAGTCGCAACTAATGAAAAACTGTTTTTT
>TRBV9|TRBJ2-7|NA|NA
CASSVGAGGAEQYF
TGTGCCAGCAGCGTAGGGGCGGGTGGGGCCGAGCAGTACTTC
>TRBV5-6|TRBJ2-1|NA|NA
CASSLTDNEQFF
TGTGCCAGCAGCTTGACTGACAATGAGCAGTTCTTC
>TRBV28|TRBJ2-1|NA|NA
CASKVLGVYEQFF
TGTGCCAGCAAGGTTCTAGGAGTATATGAGCAGTTCTTC
>TRBV4-2|TRBJ2-7|once|NA
CASSQVPSLGEQYF
TGTGCCAGCAGCCAAGTCCCAAGTCTAGGCGAGCAGTACTTC
>TRBV9|TRBJ1-2|NA|NA
CASSGRGDTLNYGYTF
TGTGCCAGCAGCGGTAGAGGGGACACGCTGAACTATGGCTACACCTTC
>TRBV9|TRBJ2-1|NA|NA
CASSVGGTEYNEQFF
TGTGCCAGCAGCGTAGGGGGGACCGAATACAATGAGCAGTTCTTC
>TRBV5-1|TRBJ2-3|NA|NA
CASGDPHRDSTDTQYF
TGCGCCAGCGGCGACCCACACAGAGATAGCACAGATACGCAGTATTTT
>TRBV18|TRBJ1-2|NA|TRBD1
CASSPYRGSYGYTF
TGTGCCAGCTCACCCTACAGGGGATCCTATGGCTACACCTTC
>TRBV4-3|TRBJ2-1|NA|TRBD2
CASSQGGRADNEQFF
TGCGCCAGCAGCCAAGGAGGGAGGGCGGACAATGAGCAGTTCTTC
>TRBV19|TRBJ2-2|NA|NA
CASSGTPGEGTGELFF
TGTGCCAGTAGCGGGACTCCTGGCGAGGGCACCGGGGAGCTGTTTTTT
>TRBV10-3|TRBJ2-7|large|TRBD1
CAIGTEYEQYF
TGTGCCATCGGGACAGAGTACGAGCAGTACTTC
>TRBV7-9|TRBJ1-2|NA|NA
CASGKKGFGYTF
TGTGCCAGTGGAAAAAAGGGGTTTGGCTACACCTTC
>TRBV7-2|TRBJ2-5|NA|NA
CASSLGQLQETQYF
TGTGCCAGCAGCTTAGGCCAGCTACAAGAGACCCAGTACTTC
>TRBV6-6|TRBJ2-2|NA|NA
CASSYGREADTGELFF
TGTGCCAGCAGTTATGGTAGGGAGGCGGATACCGGGGAGCTGTTTTTT
>TRBV5-4|TRBJ2-7|NA|TRBD2
CASSLGAGLAAYEQYF
TGTGCCAGCAGCTTGGGTGCGGGACTAGCGGCCTACGAGCAGTACTTC
>TRBV19|TRBJ1-1|NA|NA
CASSISYSSNTEAFF
TGTGCCAGTAGTATCTCGTACAGCTCGAACACTGAAGCTTTCTTT
>TRBV29-1|TRBJ2-5|NA|NA
CSVVLNAMETQYF
TGCAGCGTTGTGCTTAACGCAATGGAGACCCAGTACTTC
>TRBV7-9|TRBJ2-2|NA|NA
CASSFRDTGELFF
TGTGCCAGCAGCTTCCGGGACACCGGGGAGCTGTTTTTT
>TRBV28|TRBJ2-7|NA|NA
CASTGNSYEQYF
TGTGCCAGCACCGGAAATTCCTACGAGCAGTACTTC